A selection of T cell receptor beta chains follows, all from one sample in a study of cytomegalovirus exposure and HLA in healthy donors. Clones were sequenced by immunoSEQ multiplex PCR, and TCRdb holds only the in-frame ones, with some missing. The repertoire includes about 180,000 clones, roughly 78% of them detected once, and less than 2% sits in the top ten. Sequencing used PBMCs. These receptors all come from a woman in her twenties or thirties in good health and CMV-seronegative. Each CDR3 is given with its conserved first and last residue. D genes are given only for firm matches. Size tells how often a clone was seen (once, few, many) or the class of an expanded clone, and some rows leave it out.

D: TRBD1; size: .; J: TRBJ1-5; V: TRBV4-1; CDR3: CASSPQGWGQPQHF; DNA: TGCGCCAGCAGCCCACAGGGGTGGGGACAGCCCCAGCATTTT
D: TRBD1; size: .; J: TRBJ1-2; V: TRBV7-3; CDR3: CASSPRGQLDYGYTF; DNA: TGTGCCAGCAGCCCAAGGGGACAGCTTGACTATGGCTACACCTTC
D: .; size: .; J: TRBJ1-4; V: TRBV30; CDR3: CAWSEGAANEKLFF; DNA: TGTGCCTGGAGTGAAGGGGCGGCTAATGAAAAACTGTTTTTT
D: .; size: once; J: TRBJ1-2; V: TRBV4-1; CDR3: CASSQETVNYGYTF; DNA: TGCGCCAGCAGCCAAGAAACGGTTAACTATGGCTACACCTTC
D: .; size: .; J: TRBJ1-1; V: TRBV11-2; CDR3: CASSLDRRGSEAFF; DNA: TGTGCCAGCAGCTTAGATCGGCGGGGATCTGAAGCTTTCTTT
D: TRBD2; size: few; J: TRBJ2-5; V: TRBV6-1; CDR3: CASSARLAGAGETQYF; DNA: TGTGCCAGCAGTGCCAGACTAGCGGGGGCGGGGGAGACCCAGTACTTC
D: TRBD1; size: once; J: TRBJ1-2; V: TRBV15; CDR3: CATSFSGQATLGYTF; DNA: TGTGCCACCAGCTTCTCAGGACAGGCGACCCTTGGCTACACCTTC
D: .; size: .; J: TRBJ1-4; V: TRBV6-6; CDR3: CASRPGGRNEKLFF; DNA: TGTGCCAGCAGACCCGGAGGACGTAATGAAAAACTGTTTTTT
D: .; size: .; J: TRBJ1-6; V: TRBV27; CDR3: CASSRGVNNLLWSPNSPLHF; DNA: TGTGCCAGCAGTCGGGGGGTAAATAATCTCTTGTGGAGTCCGAATTCACCCCTCCACTTT
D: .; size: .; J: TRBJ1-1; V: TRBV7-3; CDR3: CASRASGESEAFF; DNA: TGTGCCAGCAGGGCATCTGGGGAGTCTGAAGCTTTCTTT
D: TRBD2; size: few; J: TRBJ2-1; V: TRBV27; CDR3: CASSLGLAEIYNEQFF; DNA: TGTGCCAGCAGTTTAGGACTAGCGGAGATCTACAATGAGCAGTTCTTC
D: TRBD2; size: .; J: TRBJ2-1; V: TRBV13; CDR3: CASSLIMERGGYRRSYNEQFF; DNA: TGTGCCAGCAGCTTAATTATGGAGCGGGGGGGCTACCGACGCTCCTACAATGAGCAGTTCTTC
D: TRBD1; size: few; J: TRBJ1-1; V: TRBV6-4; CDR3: CASRPDRGDTEAFF; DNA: TGTGCCAGCAGGCCGGACAGGGGGGACACTGAAGCTTTCTTT
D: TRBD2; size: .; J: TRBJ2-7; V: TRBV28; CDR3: CASSRTSGGYEQYF; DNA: TGTGCCAGCAGTCGGACTAGCGGGGGGTACGAGCAGTACTTC
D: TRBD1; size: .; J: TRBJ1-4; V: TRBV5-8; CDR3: CASSSPWTGMNEKLFF; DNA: TGTGCCAGCAGCTCACCTTGGACAGGGATGAACGAAAAACTGTTTTTT
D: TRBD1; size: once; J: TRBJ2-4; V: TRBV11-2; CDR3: CASSGTGMNIQYF; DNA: TGTGCCAGCAGCGGGACAGGGATGAACATTCAGTACTTC
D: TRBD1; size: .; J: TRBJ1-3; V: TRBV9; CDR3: CASSRYSGTDAGNTIYF; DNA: TGTGCCAGCAGCCGCTACTCCGGGACAGATGCTGGAAACACCATATATTTT
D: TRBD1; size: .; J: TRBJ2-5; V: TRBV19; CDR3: CATSDRALQETQYF; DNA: TGTGCCACCTCGGACAGGGCCCTCCAAGAGACCCAGTACTTC
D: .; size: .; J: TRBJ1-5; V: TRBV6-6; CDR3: CASTLWGEGPTQPQHF; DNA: TGTGCCAGTACTCTCTGGGGAGAGGGTCCCACTCAGCCCCAGCATTTT
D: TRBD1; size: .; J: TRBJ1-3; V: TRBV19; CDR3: CASSITPDRVYF; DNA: TGTGCCAGTAGTATAACCCCGGACAGGGTATATTTT
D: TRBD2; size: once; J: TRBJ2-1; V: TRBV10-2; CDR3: CASTNLAGSYNEQFF; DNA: TGCGCCAGCACCAACCTAGCGGGGTCATACAATGAGCAGTTCTTC
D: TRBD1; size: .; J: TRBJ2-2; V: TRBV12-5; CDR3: CASGPLQGSNTGELFF; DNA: TGTGCTAGTGGTCCCCTACAGGGGTCGAACACCGGGGAGCTGTTTTTT
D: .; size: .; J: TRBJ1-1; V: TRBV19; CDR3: CASRTPGQLNTEAFF; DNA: TGTGCCAGTAGGACCCCGGGACAATTAAACACTGAAGCTTTCTTT